The present TCR beta chain was sequenced within a study of T cells in Graves' hyperthyroidism and ophthalmopathy. General observations from the study: Blood held most thyroid clonotypes expanded above 0.001 frequency.

CDR1 and CDR2 from the germline V gene are MNHNS and SASEGT. V was clipped by 3 bases and J by 5 bases, with 19 bases between them. CDR3 length: 16 amino acids. Researchers took RNA transcripts and amplified the TCR beta CDR3 regions from them. HTBI primers drove first-round RT-PCR of the TCR CDR3. One entry per CDR3 protein results from TCRdb running MiXCR on the multiplex PCR reads. The data contain 500,000 to 650,000 distinct CDR3 sequences, 17% of them seen just once; the ten biggest clones take up approximately 18%. This clonotype came up many times. Antigen specificity is unknown. Source material: blood. The receptor comes from a woman aged 18-29 years with Graves' ophthalmopathy. The genes are TRBV6-1 and TRBJ2-5; possibly TRBD1 or TRBD2 for D (6 bases each). As DNA, the CDR3 is TGTGCCAGCAGTGATGCAAATAACGGGGGCCTGGAGACCCAGTACTTC. Amino acids: CASSDANNGGLETQYF.